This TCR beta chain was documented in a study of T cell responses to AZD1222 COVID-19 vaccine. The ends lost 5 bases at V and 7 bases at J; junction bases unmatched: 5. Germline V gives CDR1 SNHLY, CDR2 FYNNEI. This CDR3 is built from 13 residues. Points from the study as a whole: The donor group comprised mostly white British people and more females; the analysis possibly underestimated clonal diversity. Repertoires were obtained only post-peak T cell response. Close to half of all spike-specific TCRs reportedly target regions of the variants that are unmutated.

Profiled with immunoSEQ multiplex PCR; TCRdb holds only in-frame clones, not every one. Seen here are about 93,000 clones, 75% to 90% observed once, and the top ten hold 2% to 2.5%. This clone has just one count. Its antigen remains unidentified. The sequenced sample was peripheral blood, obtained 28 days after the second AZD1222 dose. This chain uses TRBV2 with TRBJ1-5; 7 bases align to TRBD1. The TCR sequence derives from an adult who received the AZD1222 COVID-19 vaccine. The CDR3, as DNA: TGTGCCAGCAGTACACAGGGGCCCCAGCCCCAGCATTTT. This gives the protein CASSTQGPQPQHF.